Below, 27 T cell receptor beta chains from the same sample are listed, as sequenced in a study of blood T cells in healthy people across ages. Sample-barcoded 5' priming and a J-beta primer mix drove a second PCR of about 7 to 11 cycles. From the 5' RACE reads, TCRdb called clonotypes with MiXCR, one entry per CDR3 protein. Of hundreds of thousands of distinct CDR3 sequences listed, 45% to 50% are singletons. The sample was blood. Receptors originate from a man aged 30 to 39 in good health.

The CDR3 region is CASRGTLKETQYF. The CDR3 region has the DNA TGTGCCAGCAGGGGGACTTTAAAGGAGACCCAGTACTTC. The chain carries TRBV12-3 or TRBV12-4 and TRBJ2-5; a weak D match, TRBD2 (6 bases). The CDR3 runs 13 residues. Trimming removed 6 bases from V and 5 bases from J, with 13 bases in between.

V usage is TRBV12-3 or TRBV12-4 and J usage is TRBJ2-3; D is unresolved. This CDR3 comprises 16 residues. Trimming cost V 5 bases and J 6 bases, with 21 bases left between them. The CDR3 is CASSERLGSVGDTQYF. CDR3 coding DNA: TGTGCCAGCAGTGAACGACTGGGGTCAGTGGGTGATACGCAGTATTTT.

The chain recombines TRBV27 with TRBJ1-1; D is uncertain. With 0 bases removed from V and 5 bases from J, the gap between germline ends came to 13 bases. Germline loops: CDR1 MNHEY, CDR2 SMNVEV (reference sequence). The CDR3 length is 15 residues. The CDR3 nucleotides read TGTGCCAGCAGTTTATCGGTGGCCATGGGGACTGAAGCTTTCTTT. This gives the protein CASSLSVAMGTEAFF.

The chain combines TRBV25-1 with TRBJ2-1, with 12 nucleotides matching TRBD2. The CDR3 runs to 18 residues. The V gene end was trimmed by 4 bases and the J gene end by 2 bases; junction bases not matched to a gene: 9. CDR1 and CDR2 (germline): MGHDK, SYGVNS. The CDR3 sequence is CASSASTLAGGAYNEQFF. CDR3 nucleotides: TGTGCCAGCAGTGCCTCCACACTAGCGGGGGGCGCCTACAATGAGCAGTTCTTC.

V gene TRBV28 combines with J gene TRBJ2-7; TRBD2 might be the D (6 bases). The germline CDR1 and CDR2 sequences are MDHEN and SYDVKM. CDR3 size: 15 residues. V was trimmed by 8 bases and J by 0 bases, leaving 17 bases between them. Written as DNA, the CDR3 is TGTGCCAGCCTCAAAGTGGCGGGAAGCTCCTACGAGCAGTACTTC. This sequence encodes CASLKVAGSSYEQYF.

This clonotype was picked up one time. The rearrangement joins TRBV5-1 to TRBJ2-1; D not certain. Germline V CDR1 and CDR2: SGHRS, YFSETQ. The CDR3 sequence is 14 residues long. V lost 4 bases and J 5 bases, leaving 13 bases between the germline ends. CDR3 bases: TGCGCCAGCAGCCATCCCCAAGGAGACAATGAGCAGTTCTTC. Translation: CASSHPQGDNEQFF.

The chain couples TRBV18 to TRBJ2-6; the D gene could be TRBD1 or TRBD2 (5 bases each). This CDR3 comprises 18 residues. The V gene's germline CDR1 is KGHSH and CDR2 LQKENI. The V end was cut by 3 bases, the J end by 0 bases, with 15 bases between. CDR3 sequence (DNA): TGTGCCAGCTCACCCATGGGGACGGCGATCTCTGGGGCCAACGTCCTGACTTTC. Its protein is CASSPMGTAISGANVLTF.

The chain joins TRBV29-1 to TRBJ2-7; D is ambiguous. Germline V gives CDR1 SQVTM, CDR2 ANQGSEA. The V gene lost 0 bases and the J gene lost 1 base, with 7 bases spanning the gap. The CDR3 is 13 residues long. The CDR3: CSVEEQPSYEQYF. The CDR3 DNA reads TGCAGCGTTGAAGAACAGCCTTCCTACGAGCAGTACTTC.

The chain is built from TRBV3-1 and TRBJ2-3, with 7 positions matching TRBD2. The germline CDR1 and CDR2 sequences are LGHDT and YNNKEL (reference sequence). The CDR3 has 14 amino acids. Trimming at V came to 4 bases and at J to 4 bases, leaving 5 bases not matched to a gene. The CDR3 protein is CASSPSGIPDTQYF. The DNA for the CDR3 is TGTGCCAGCAGCCCTAGCGGAATCCCAGATACGCAGTATTTT.

This clonotype was detected only once. The genes are TRBV20-1 and TRBJ2-1; 7 nucleotides match TRBD2. The V and J ends lost 3 bases and 8 bases, in that order; junction bases with no gene match: 4. The CDR3 has 12 amino acids. Per germline, CDR1 DFQATT and CDR2 SNEGSKA (reference sequence). CDR3 in DNA: TGCAGTGCTAGCGGGGGGATCGATGAGCAGTTCTTC. As protein: CSASGGIDEQFF.

This sequence joins TRBV24-1 and TRBJ1-1, with D hard to call. The CDR3 loop spans 13 amino acids. Per germline, CDR1 KGHDR and CDR2 SFDVKD. V dropped 12 bases and J dropped 2 bases, with 15 bases sitting between them. The CDR3, as DNA: TGTGCCGTCACGGGGTCCGCTAACACTGAAGCTTTCTTT. Protein: CAVTGSANTEAFF.

This clonotype was observed many times. The chain combines TRBV6-5 with TRBJ2-1, with TRBD1 identical over 8 bases. Per the germline V gene, CDR1 is MNHEY and CDR2 is SVGAGI. CDR3 length equals 13 residues. V was pared by 6 bases and J by 6 bases, with 4 bases of the junction left unmatched. CDR3 nucleotides: TGTGCCAGCAGCCCCGGACAGGGCAATGAGCAGTTCTTC. Its protein product is CASSPGQGNEQFF.

Only one count was recorded for this clonotype. The rearrangement uses TRBV7-2 and TRBJ2-7; D perhaps matches TRBD1 (6 bases). V was trimmed by 5 bases and J by 3 bases, leaving 14 bases between them. Per germline, CDR1 SGHTA and CDR2 FQGNSA. CDR3 length equals 14 residues. The DNA of the CDR3 is TGTGCCAGCAGCGTACGGGACAAGAACTACGAGCAGTACTTC. This codes for CASSVRDKNYEQYF.

Many counts were recorded for this clonotype. The chain has TRBV18 and TRBJ2-5; D remains ambiguous. The germline gives CDR1 KGHSH, CDR2 LQKENI. The CDR3 loop spans 12 amino acids. Trimming stripped 1 base from V and 1 base from J, with 1 base between. The CDR3 DNA is TGTGCCAGCTCACCACTCCAAGAGACCCAGTACTTC. Translation: CASSPLQETQYF. The variable domain in full, with the rest retrieved from reference TRBV18 and TRBJ2-5, is NAGVMQNPRHLVRRRGQEARLRCSPMKGHSHVYWYRQLPEEGLKFMVYLQKENIIDESGMPKERFSAEFPKEGPSILRIQQVVRGDSAAYFCASSPLQETQYFGPGTRLLVL.

The J gene is TRBJ2-3, the V gene TRBV7-2, with D perhaps matching TRBD2 (6 bases). The V gene lost 0 bases and the J gene lost 14 bases, with 12 bases spanning the gap. The germline CDR1 and CDR2 sequences are SGHTA and FQGNSA. CDR3 length equals 12 residues. CDR3 DNA: TGTGCCAGCAGCTTAGCGGAGGGCCGTGGGTATTTT. Translated: CASSLAEGRGYF.

This sequence joins TRBV12-3 or TRBV12-4 and TRBJ2-3, with 7 bases matching TRBD2. This CDR3 contains 16 residues. V shed 1 base, J shed 5 bases, and the junction held 9 bases outside the gene matches. CDR3 DNA sequence: TGTGCCAGCAGTTTAGAGCGGGGAGGGAGTGGAGATACGCAGTATTTT. Its protein is CASSLERGGSGDTQYF.

This clonotype was found a few times. The chain links TRBV4-3 to TRBJ2-1; TRBD2 matches at 10 bases. The ends lost 0 bases at V and 4 bases at J; junction bases unmatched: 9. The length of the CDR3 is 18 residues. Per germline, CDR1 LGHNA and CDR2 YSLEER. Here the CDR3 DNA reads TGCGCCAGCAGCCAAGAACCCCTTTCTAGCGGGGGATACAATGAGCAGTTCTTC. It specifies CASSQEPLSSGGYNEQFF.

V and J are TRBV10-3 and TRBJ1-1; possibly TRBD1 for D (6 bases). Trimming left V 0 bases short and J 1 base short, with 24 bases between. This CDR3 has 20 residues. The germline V gene has CDR1 ENHRY and CDR2 SYGVKD. The CDR3 region is CAISESLWRDTPMGNTEAFF. The CDR3 nucleotides are TGTGCCATCAGTGAGTCGTTGTGGCGGGACACCCCTATGGGGAACACTGAAGCTTTCTTT.

This clonotype has a single count. This chain connects TRBV5-1 to TRBJ1-1; D is unclear. This CDR3 is built from 17 residues. Germline V CDR1 and CDR2: SGHRS, YFSETQ. V lost 0 bases to trimming and J lost 0 bases, with 15 bases between them. CDR3 nucleotide sequence: TGCGCCAGCAGCTTGGATACGGTCCCTCCCATGAACACTGAAGCTTTCTTT. Encoded protein: CASSLDTVPPMNTEAFF.

This rearrangement joins TRBV6-2 or TRBV6-3 to TRBJ2-2; TRBD1 might be the D (6 bases). Germline CDR1 MNHEY, CDR2 SVGEGT. V gave up 6 bases and J gave up 0 bases, with 14 bases separating them. The CDR3 covers 16 residues. DNA for the CDR3: TGTGCCAGCAGAAGACAGGACTTCGCGAACACCGGGGAGCTGTTTTTT. It codes for CASRRQDFANTGELFF.

The chain couples TRBV12-5 to TRBJ2-4, with D unclear. The J call could be wrong; TRBJ2-7 is a better fit for the DNA end. This CDR3 contains 12 residues. The V gene's germline CDR1 is LGHNT and CDR2 FRNRAP. The chain's CDR3 is CASGLDTYEQYF. The CDR3 nucleotides read TGTGCTAGTGGTTTGGACACCTACGAGCAGTACTTC.

The V and J genes are TRBV24-1 and TRBJ2-1, with D perhaps matching TRBD1 (5 bases). CDR3 length: 14 residues. Trimming pared 4 bases from V and 7 bases from J, leaving 13 bases between. The V gene's germline CDR1 is KGHDR and CDR2 SFDVKD. CDR3 coding DNA: TGTGCCACCAGTGACCTTGGGGCCGATAATGAGCAGTTCTTC. Its protein is CATSDLGADNEQFF.

This chain uses TRBV6-2 or TRBV6-3 with TRBJ2-5, with a possible D match to TRBD2 (5 bases). The J call may not be correct, given that the DNA end is closer to TRBJ2-7. Germline CDR1 MNHEY, CDR2 SVGEGT. This CDR3 has 12 amino acids. CDR3 protein: CASKEAGYEQYF. The CDR3 region has the DNA TGTGCCAGCAAGGAGGCGGGCTACGAGCAGTACTTC.

V gene TRBV28 combines with J gene TRBJ2-5; maybe TRBD1 (5 bases). This CDR3 contains 14 residues. V was shortened by 5 bases and J by 4 bases, with 14 bases between the two germline ends. CDR1 MDHEN and CDR2 SYDVKM come from the germline V gene. CDR3 bases: TGTGCCAGCAGTCCCCGAGGAAGGGGAGAGACCCAGTACTTC. Protein sequence: CASSPRGRGETQYF.

This clonotype was recorded a few times. This chain connects TRBV6-2 or TRBV6-3 to TRBJ2-3; D not certain. From germline, CDR1 is MNHEY and CDR2 SVGEGT. This CDR3 has 12 amino acids. V lost 8 bases, J lost 4 bases, and 10 bases lay in between. The CDR3 nucleotides read TGTGCCAGCTCCGACGACCCAGATACGCAGTATTTT. Encoded protein: CASSDDPDTQYF.

The gene calls are TRBV5-4 and TRBJ2-1; no reliable D call. V dropped 2 bases and J dropped 0 bases, with 9 bases sitting between them. From germline, CDR1 is SGHNT and CDR2 YYREEE (reference sequence). This CDR3 is built from 15 residues. In nucleotides, the CDR3 is TGTGCCAGCAGCTTTGATCAGAGCTCCTACAATGAGCAGTTCTTC. This codes for CASSFDQSSYNEQFF.

This clonotype turned up a few times. The chain combines TRBV5-6 with TRBJ1-2, with D perhaps TRBD1 (6 bases). Germline V gene lookup returns CDR1 SGHDT and CDR2 YYEEEE. Trimming took off 3 bases at V and 4 bases at J, with 13 bases between the two ends. CDR3 length: 14 residues. In DNA form, the CDR3 reads TGTGCCAGCAGCTCTCGACAGGTACCCTATGGCTACACCTTC. Protein sequence: CASSSRQVPYGYTF.